These 26 T cell receptor beta chains came from one sample sequenced in a study of blood T cell repertoires in COVID-19. The assay was immunoSEQ multiplex PCR, and TCRdb's table has in-frame clones only and misses some. The table shows around 120,000 clones, with roughly 71% occurring only once. Sequenced input: peripheral blood. The receptors come from a man at least 80 years old with acute or convalescent COVID-19.

The gene calls are TRBV3-1 (or the pseudogene TRBV3-2) and TRBJ1-4; 8 bases map to TRBD1. The CDR3 is made up of 13 amino acids. V shed 0 bases, J shed 13 bases, and the junction held 4 bases outside the gene matches. The germline V gene has CDR1 LGHDT and CDR2 YNNKEL (reference sequence). The CDR3 sequence is CASSQDARGRLFF. As DNA, the CDR3 is TGTGCCAGCAGCCAAGATGCCAGGGGGCGACTGTTTTTT.

The V call is TRBV13, the J call TRBJ2-5; D is possibly TRBD1 (5 bases). Per the germline V gene, CDR1 is PRHDT and CDR2 is FYEKMQ (reference sequence). V was trimmed by 5 bases and J by 3 bases, leaving 10 bases between them. This CDR3 spans 13 amino acids. DNA for the CDR3: TGTGCCAGCAGCATCCTCAGGGAAGAGACCCAGTACTTC. Its protein is CASSILREETQYF.

The chain is built from TRBV14 and TRBJ1-6, with D maybe TRBD1 (5 bases). The ends were cut back, 1 base at V and 8 bases at J, with 9 bases in the middle. Germline CDR1 is SGHDN and CDR2 is FVKESK. The CDR3 contains 14 residues. CDR3 nucleotide sequence: TGTGCCAGCAGCCAAGCAGGGTGGGATTCACCCCTCCACTTT. Translating gives CASSQAGWDSPLHF.

The genes are TRBV7-3 and TRBJ2-1; 13 bases agree with TRBD2. V shed 5 bases, J shed 7 bases, and the junction held 8 bases outside the gene matches. This CDR3 has 16 amino acids. The germline V gene has CDR1 SGHTA and CDR2 FQGTGA. As DNA, the CDR3 is TGTGCCAGCAGCAGCGGACTAGCGGGAGTTGGTAATGAGCAGTTCTTC. This encodes CASSSGLAGVGNEQFF.

The CDR3 is CSVVAGGTDTQYF. The CDR3 DNA is TGCAGCGTGGTAGCGGGAGGAACAGATACGCAGTATTTT. J is TRBJ2-3 and V is TRBV29-1; TRBD2 agrees at 10 bases. Trimming took 6 bases from V and 3 from J; bases not matched to a gene: 3. Per germline, CDR1 SQVTM and CDR2 ANQGSEA. This CDR3 is built from 13 residues.

This chain uses TRBV27 with TRBJ1-6; TRBD1 agrees at 10 bases. Germline V lookup: CDR1 MNHEY, CDR2 SMNVEV (reference sequence). V shed 5 bases and J 8 bases; nucleotides not matched to a gene: 3. This CDR3 has 14 amino acids. DNA for the CDR3: TGTGCCAGCAGTATGACAGGGGGCGATTCACCCCTCCACTTT. Protein product: CASSMTGGDSPLHF.

This clone was seen more than once but under ten times. V usage is TRBV15 and J usage is TRBJ2-7; D unresolved. Trimming shortened V by 4 bases and J by 0 bases, and 10 bases separated the two germline ends. Per germline, CDR1 LNHNV and CDR2 YYDKDF (reference sequence). This CDR3 is 14 amino acids long. CDR3 in amino acids: CATSKAGGSYEQYF. The CDR3 DNA reads TGTGCCACCAGCAAGGCTGGCGGCTCCTACGAGCAGTACTTC.

The gene calls are TRBV27 and TRBJ2-1; D is possibly TRBD2 (5 bases). Deletions cut 1 base from V and 7 bases from J, with 14 bases between. Germline CDR1 and CDR2: MNHEY and SMNVEV (reference sequence). CDR3 length: 15 amino acids. This CDR3 is CASSLYFEGANEQFF. The CDR3 nucleotides read TGTGCCAGCAGTTTATATTTTGAGGGTGCGAATGAGCAGTTCTTC.

The rearrangement joins TRBV28 to TRBJ2-5; TRBD1 is a possible D gene (6 bases). There are 15 residues in the CDR3. The germline V gene encodes CDR1 MDHEN and CDR2 SYDVKM. V was pared by 7 bases and J by 4 bases, with 19 bases between. The CDR3 loop is CASTMDSGHRETQYF. For the CDR3, the DNA is TGTGCCAGCACCATGGACAGCGGTCACCGAGAGACCCAGTACTTC.

The V call is TRBV5-5, the J call TRBJ2-2, with 7 bases that match TRBD2. Germline CDR1 is SGHKS and CDR2 is YYEKEE (reference sequence). Trimming took 0 bases from V and 0 from J; bases not matched to a gene: 5. This CDR3 has 17 amino acids. The chain's CDR3 is CASSLGQAGANTGELFF. DNA of the CDR3: TGTGCCAGCAGCTTGGGCCAGGCGGGGGCGAACACCGGGGAGCTGTTTTTT.

This chain joins TRBV30 and TRBJ1-5; D call uncertain. Trimming removed 2 bases from V and 0 bases from J, with 5 bases in between. CDR3 length equals 13 residues. Germline CDR1 and CDR2: GTSNPN and SVGIG (reference sequence). The CDR3 DNA reads TGTGCCTGGAGTCTTTATAGCAATCAGCCCCAGCATTTT. It is translated as CAWSLYSNQPQHF.

This chain joins TRBV7-9 and TRBJ2-2, with 7 bases matching TRBD2. Germline CDR1 reads SEHNR; CDR2 reads FQNEAQ (reference sequence). The CDR3 has 15 amino acids. V shed 5 bases, J shed 3 bases, and the junction held 6 bases outside the gene matches. CDR3 DNA sequence: TGTGCCAGCAGCCCTACTAGCGAGTACACCGGGGAGCTGTTTTTT. Translation gives CASSPTSEYTGELFF.

This clone has ten or more counts. The chain joins TRBV18 to TRBJ2-2; D is unclear. Germline assignment: CDR1 KGHSH and CDR2 LQKENI. The CDR3 length is 13 residues. V was shortened by 6 bases and J by 4 bases, with 9 bases between the two germline ends. DNA for the CDR3: TGTGCCAGCTCTCCAGCCGGCACCGGGGAGCTGTTTTTT. It yields the protein CASSPAGTGELFF.

The genes are TRBV7-9 and TRBJ2-5; D is uncertain. The CDR3 has 14 residues. Germline V gene sequence: CDR1 SEHNR, CDR2 FQNEAQ (reference sequence). V lost 5 bases and J 5 bases, leaving 15 bases between the germline ends. CDR3 in DNA: TGTGCCAGCAGCAGCCGGTCCCTTCGTGAGACCCAGTACTTC. Translated: CASSSRSLRETQYF.

This clone was detected a few times. CDR3 DNA: TGTGCCAGCAGCCAAGCCGCAGTCGGACACAAGTCCTACGAGCAGTACTTC. As protein: CASSQAAVGHKSYEQYF. J is TRBJ2-7 and V is TRBV3-1 (or the pseudogene TRBV3-2), with a possible D match to TRBD1 (5 bases). The CDR3 has 17 residues. Germline lookup yields CDR1 LGHDT and CDR2 YNNKEL (reference sequence). V lost 1 base to trimming and J lost 1 base, with 17 bases between them.

In its sample, this clone was seen a few times. The V call is TRBV7-6, the J call TRBJ2-1; TRBD2 matches at 14 bases. The CDR3 contains 15 residues. CDR1 and CDR2 (germline): SGHVS, FNYEAQ. V dropped 5 bases and J dropped 6; count of bases not matched to a gene: 3. CDR3 DNA: TGTGCCAGCAGCCCCGGACTAGCGGGAGGCAATGAGCAGTTCTTC. Its protein is CASSPGLAGGNEQFF.

This clone occurred a few times. The gene calls are TRBV27 and TRBJ2-2, with TRBD1 matching over 9 bases. The CDR3 sequence is 16 residues long. Germline CDR1 is MNHEY and CDR2 is SMNVEV (reference sequence). The V and J ends lost 4 bases and 1 base, in that order; junction bases with no gene match: 4. The CDR3 DNA follows: TGTGCCAGCAGTTCGACAGGGGGGAGGAACACCGGGGAGCTGTTTTTT. It translates to CASSSTGGRNTGELFF.

The rearrangement joins TRBV7-8 to TRBJ2-5, with 8 bases that match TRBD1. J was trimmed by 5 bases and V by 2 bases; bases with no gene match: 4. Germline V gene lookup returns CDR1 SGHVS and CDR2 FQNEAQ. The CDR3 is 14 amino acids. The CDR3 DNA sequence: TGTGCCAGCAGCTTAACAGGGGGTAGGGAGACCCAGTACTTC. Amino acids: CASSLTGGRETQYF.

The chain employs TRBV19 and TRBJ1-1, with D maybe TRBD1 (5 bases). The V end was cut by 5 bases, the J end by 7 bases, with 11 bases between. Germline V lookup: CDR1 LNHDA, CDR2 SQIVND (reference sequence). CDR3 length: 12 residues. The CDR3, as DNA: TGTGCCAGTAGTGGCAGGGTTAATGAAGCTTTCTTT. Protein sequence: CASSGRVNEAFF.

This chain links TRBV29-1 with TRBJ2-1; TRBD2 aligns across 12 bases. J gave up 0 bases and V 7 bases, and 13 bases lay outside the gene matches. CDR3 length equals 18 residues. CDR1 and CDR2 from the germline V gene are SQVTM and ANQGSEA. In DNA form, the CDR3 reads TGCAGCGCCGCAGGGACTAGCGGGCCACAGAGCTCCTACAATGAGCAGTTCTTC. This sequence encodes CSAAGTSGPQSSYNEQFF.

The gene calls are TRBV7-8 and TRBJ1-5; 7 positions agree with TRBD1. V was clipped by 8 bases and J by 3 bases; unmatched bases: 7. Germline V lookup: CDR1 SGHVS, CDR2 FQNEAQ. The length of the CDR3 is 14 residues. CDR3 amino acids: CASAEGGLNQPQHF. The CDR3 DNA reads as TGTGCCAGCGCGGAAGGGGGCCTCAATCAGCCCCAGCATTTT.

This clone has only a few counts. The rearrangement uses TRBV11-2 and TRBJ2-3, with 9 bases that match TRBD2. After removal of 8 bases from V and 3 bases from J, the junction contained 6 bases not matched to a gene. The V gene's germline CDR1 is SGHAT and CDR2 FQNNGV. This CDR3 has 14 amino acids. The CDR3 protein is CASGAGGTTDTQYF. In nucleotides, the CDR3 is TGTGCCAGCGGAGCGGGAGGAACAACAGATACGCAGTATTTT.

The CDR3 nucleotides are TGCGCCAGCAGCCATACCCTTTCGGGACACCGGGAGCAGTTCTTC. Residues: CASSHTLSGHREQFF. The chain employs TRBV4-1 and TRBJ2-1; D is possibly TRBD1 (6 bases). V gave up 3 bases and J gave up 10 bases, with 19 bases separating them. CDR3 length equals 15 residues. The germline gives CDR1 MGHRA, CDR2 YSYEKL.

Turning to this clone: Other DNA sequences in this specimen translate into the identical CDR3. The gene calls are TRBV27 and TRBJ2-2, with no clear D. V gave up 2 bases and J gave up 6 bases, with 4 bases separating them. The CDR3 extends over 12 amino acids. Germline CDR1 MNHEY, CDR2 SMNVEV (reference sequence). The CDR3 DNA is TGTGCCAGCAGTTTACTCGCCGGGGAGCTGTTTTTT. This sequence encodes CASSLLAGELFF.

This clone was recorded a few times. The chain employs TRBV2 and TRBJ1-4; 7 nucleotides agree with TRBD1. From germline, CDR1 is SNHLY and CDR2 FYNNEI. The length of the CDR3 is 13 residues. Trimming at V came to 7 bases and at J to 8 bases, leaving 7 bases not matched to a gene. CDR3 nucleotides: TGTGCCAGCAATCTAGACAGGGTAGAAAAACTGTTTTTT. This sequence encodes CASNLDRVEKLFF.

V gene TRBV5-6 combines with J gene TRBJ2-5; D is unresolved. Germline V gene lookup returns CDR1 SGHDT and CDR2 YYEEEE. V was clipped by 2 bases and J by 9 bases, with 11 bases between them. The length of the CDR3 is 12 residues. The CDR3 reads CASSFGRGAQYF. CDR3 sequence (DNA): TGTGCCAGCAGCTTTGGCAGAGGAGCCCAGTACTTC.